A selection of T cell receptor beta chains follows, all from one sample in a study of shared clonotypes between healthy human individuals. Assay used: immunoSEQ multiplex PCR; TCRdb lists only in-frame clones, some missing. The sample includes a few million clones, roughly nine tenths of them seen just once. The sample was naive CD4+ T cells sorted from blood. The receptors originated from a man between 18 and 35 years old in good health. The CDR3 runs from the conserved cysteine through the conserved F or W. The order of the fields is J gene, V gene, D gene, CDR3 protein, CDR3 DNA. D genes are given only for firm matches.

j_call: TRBJ1-6
v_call: TRBV19
d_call: NA
cdr3_aa: CASSTPEGSSYNSPLHF
cdr3_nt: TGTGCCAGTAGTACGCCGGAGGGGAGCTCCTATAATTCACCCCTCCACTTT

j_call: TRBJ2-5
v_call: TRBV27
d_call: NA
cdr3_aa: CASSLLGGRETQYF
cdr3_nt: TGTGCCAGCAGTTTATTAGGAGGGCGGGAGACCCAGTACTTC

j_call: TRBJ2-7
v_call: TRBV2
d_call: NA
cdr3_aa: CASSEFSWGYF
cdr3_nt: TGTGCCAGCAGTGAATTTTCTTGGGGGTACTTC

j_call: TRBJ1-2
v_call: TRBV6-1
d_call: NA
cdr3_aa: CASSEVLGTAYGYTF
cdr3_nt: TGTGCCAGCAGTGAAGTTTTAGGGACGGCCTATGGCTACACCTTC

j_call: TRBJ2-7
v_call: TRBV7-2
d_call: NA
cdr3_aa: CASSLTGSQQYF
cdr3_nt: TGTGCCAGCAGCCTGACTGGATCACAGCAGTACTTC

j_call: TRBJ2-3
v_call: TRBV7-2
d_call: NA
cdr3_aa: CASSLSRSADTQYF
cdr3_nt: TGTGCCAGCAGCTTATCTAGGTCCGCAGATACGCAGTATTTT

j_call: TRBJ2-3
v_call: TRBV18
d_call: NA
cdr3_aa: CASSLGQSTDTQYF
cdr3_nt: TGTGCCAGCTCACTTGGACAGAGCACAGATACGCAGTATTTT

j_call: TRBJ1-1
v_call: TRBV5-1
d_call: TRBD1
cdr3_aa: CASSGEGQGVTEAFF
cdr3_nt: TGCGCCAGCAGCGGAGAGGGACAGGGAGTCACTGAAGCTTTCTTT

j_call: TRBJ2-5
v_call: TRBV7-2
d_call: TRBD2
cdr3_aa: CASSPYSGRAVKTQYF
cdr3_nt: TGTGCCAGCAGCCCCTATAGCGGGAGGGCCGTAAAGACCCAGTACTTC

j_call: TRBJ1-3
v_call: TRBV5-1
d_call: NA
cdr3_aa: CASSLGQFNSGNTIYF
cdr3_nt: TGCGCCAGCAGCTTGGGCCAGTTTAACTCTGGAAACACCATATATTTT

j_call: TRBJ2-1
v_call: TRBV7-6
d_call: NA
cdr3_aa: CASSFSVRDFNNEQFF
cdr3_nt: TGTGCCAGCAGTTTCTCCGTCCGGGACTTTAACAATGAGCAGTTCTTC

j_call: TRBJ2-3
v_call: TRBV6-6
d_call: NA
cdr3_aa: CASSTTDTQYF
cdr3_nt: TGTGCCAGCAGTACGACAGATACGCAGTATTTT

j_call: TRBJ1-1
v_call: TRBV5-1
d_call: TRBD1
cdr3_aa: CASSPTPGGVFGTEAFF
cdr3_nt: TGCGCCAGCAGCCCAACCCCAGGGGGCGTTTTTGGCACTGAAGCTTTCTTT